This is a list of T cell receptor beta chains from one sample in a study of shared clonotypes between healthy human individuals. TCRdb keeps only in-frame clones here, not all; method: immunoSEQ multiplex PCR. The sample holds millions of clones, around 94% seen once. The sequencing sample was made of naive CD4+ T cells sorted from blood. These receptor sequences come from a man between 18 and 35 years old in good health. CDR3s include the opening cysteine and the closing phenylalanine or tryptophan. A D gene is named only where the DNA matches it firmly. Expanded clones get a size class; other rows say once, few or many, or leave the size out.

v_gene: TRBV2
j_gene: TRBJ2-6
abundance: .
d_gene: .
CDR3aa: CASSTVGTLLGGGANVLTF
CDR3nt: TGTGCCAGCTCCACTGTGGGGACTTTACTTGGTGGAGGGGCCAACGTCCTGACTTTC

v_gene: TRBV10-3
j_gene: TRBJ1-2
abundance: .
d_gene: TRBD1
CDR3aa: CAIARDRGRNGYTF
CDR3nt: TGTGCCATCGCGCGGGACAGGGGTAGGAATGGCTACACCTTC

v_gene: TRBV5-4
j_gene: TRBJ2-3
abundance: once
d_gene: .
CDR3aa: CASSSPKRNTDTQYF
CDR3nt: TGTGCCAGCAGCTCCCCCAAAAGGAACACAGATACGCAGTATTTT

v_gene: TRBV5-4
j_gene: TRBJ2-5
abundance: .
d_gene: TRBD2
CDR3aa: CASSLASASGPQETQYF
CDR3nt: TGTGCCAGCAGCTTGGCGTCGGCTAGCGGTCCCCAAGAGACCCAGTACTTC

v_gene: TRBV5-1
j_gene: TRBJ1-2
abundance: .
d_gene: .
CDR3aa: CASSSTHGAGANYGYTF
CDR3nt: TGCGCCAGCAGCTCCACTCACGGGGCTGGGGCTAACTATGGCTACACCTTC

v_gene: TRBV6-6
j_gene: TRBJ2-5
abundance: .
d_gene: .
CDR3aa: CASTVLGGAGEAQYF
CDR3nt: TGTGCCAGCACCGTCTTAGGGGGGGCCGGGGAGGCCCAGTACTTC

v_gene: TRBV7-2
j_gene: TRBJ1-4
abundance: .
d_gene: TRBD1
CDR3aa: CASSLEQGRGKLFF
CDR3nt: TGTGCCAGCAGCTTAGAACAGGGGAGGGGAAAACTGTTTTTT

v_gene: TRBV30
j_gene: TRBJ1-6
abundance: .
d_gene: .
CDR3aa: CAWSVQTELHF
CDR3nt: TGTGCCTGGAGTGTACAAACAGAGCTCCACTTT

v_gene: TRBV7-9
j_gene: TRBJ2-7
abundance: .
d_gene: .
CDR3aa: CASSLGPVERQYF
CDR3nt: TGTGCCAGCAGCTTAGGCCCGGTGGAGAGGCAGTACTTC

v_gene: TRBV10-3
j_gene: TRBJ2-7
abundance: once
d_gene: TRBD2
CDR3aa: CAISGGSGGSSYEQYF
CDR3nt: TGTGCCATCAGTGGGGGGAGCGGGGGAAGCTCCTACGAGCAGTACTTC

v_gene: TRBV7-8
j_gene: TRBJ1-1
abundance: .
d_gene: TRBD1
CDR3aa: CASSVAGTGWMNTEAFF
CDR3nt: TGTGCCAGCAGCGTCGCCGGGACAGGGTGGATGAACACTGAAGCTTTCTTT

v_gene: TRBV6-5
j_gene: TRBJ2-7
abundance: .
d_gene: TRBD2
CDR3aa: CASSYWRGNSYEQYF
CDR3nt: TGTGCCAGCAGTTACTGGCGGGGGAACTCCTACGAGCAGTACTTC

v_gene: TRBV9
j_gene: TRBJ2-2
abundance: .
d_gene: .
CDR3aa: CASSVRTGELFF
CDR3nt: TGTGCCAGCAGCGTACGGACCGGGGAGCTGTTTTTT

v_gene: TRBV10-2
j_gene: TRBJ2-6
abundance: .
d_gene: .
CDR3aa: CASSLSGINSGANVLTF
CDR3nt: TGCGCCAGCAGTTTATCTGGAATTAACTCTGGGGCCAACGTCCTGACTTTC

v_gene: TRBV20-1
j_gene: TRBJ2-7
abundance: .
d_gene: .
CDR3aa: CSAKGSYEQYF
CDR3nt: TGCAGTGCTAAGGGCTCCTACGAGCAGTACTTC

v_gene: TRBV18
j_gene: TRBJ2-2
abundance: .
d_gene: TRBD2
CDR3aa: CASSLPSGGNTGELFF
CDR3nt: TGTGCCAGCTCACTTCCTAGCGGGGGCAACACCGGGGAGCTGTTTTTT

v_gene: TRBV6-1
j_gene: TRBJ2-2
abundance: .
d_gene: .
CDR3aa: CASSEYPTGYTGELFF
CDR3nt: TGTGCCAGCAGTGAATATCCGACAGGTTACACCGGGGAGCTGTTTTTT

v_gene: TRBV2
j_gene: TRBJ2-7
abundance: .
d_gene: .
CDR3aa: CASSEKGAATFSYEQYF
CDR3nt: TGTGCCAGCAGTGAAAAAGGGGCAGCTACCTTCTCCTACGAGCAGTACTTC

v_gene: TRBV30
j_gene: TRBJ1-2
abundance: .
d_gene: TRBD1
CDR3aa: CAWSGQGAGYGYTF
CDR3nt: TGTGCCTGGAGTGGCCAGGGGGCAGGGTATGGCTACACCTTC

v_gene: TRBV30
j_gene: TRBJ1-2
abundance: .
d_gene: TRBD1
CDR3aa: CAWSPVQGKGYTF
CDR3nt: TGTGCCTGGAGTCCGGTACAGGGGAAAGGCTACACCTTC

v_gene: TRBV27
j_gene: TRBJ2-7
abundance: .
d_gene: TRBD2
CDR3aa: CASSRQGAGGNYEQYF
CDR3nt: TGTGCCAGCAGCCGTCAGGGAGCGGGGGGAAACTACGAGCAGTACTTC

v_gene: TRBV5-1
j_gene: TRBJ2-1
abundance: .
d_gene: .
CDR3aa: CASSLRGWVAERSNEQFF
CDR3nt: TGCGCCAGCAGCTTGCGGGGGTGGGTAGCGGAGAGGAGCAATGAGCAGTTCTTC

v_gene: TRBV13
j_gene: TRBJ2-1
abundance: once
d_gene: TRBD1
CDR3aa: CASSPQGAYNEQFF
CDR3nt: TGTGCCAGCAGCCCGCAGGGGGCCTACAATGAGCAGTTCTTC

v_gene: TRBV6-6
j_gene: TRBJ2-7
abundance: .
d_gene: .
CDR3aa: CASSYGGDRPYEQYF
CDR3nt: TGTGCCAGCAGTTACGGGGGGGACAGACCCTACGAGCAGTACTTC

v_gene: TRBV18
j_gene: TRBJ2-5
abundance: .
d_gene: .
CDR3aa: CASSRAILETQYF
CDR3nt: TGTGCCAGCTCACGGGCGATCCTCGAGACCCAGTACTTC

v_gene: TRBV10-3
j_gene: TRBJ2-5
abundance: .
d_gene: .
CDR3aa: CAIAGASGETQYF
CDR3nt: TGTGCCATCGCAGGGGCGTCCGGGGAGACCCAGTACTTC

v_gene: TRBV5-1
j_gene: TRBJ1-4
abundance: .
d_gene: .
CDR3aa: CASSLGGRTVPREKLFF
CDR3nt: TGCGCCAGCAGCTTGGGGGGACGGACCGTACCCCGTGAAAAACTGTTTTTT

v_gene: TRBV4-3
j_gene: TRBJ1-4
abundance: .
d_gene: .
CDR3aa: CASSQDIREAANEKLFF
CDR3nt: TGCGCCAGCAGCCAAGATATACGGGAGGCAGCTAATGAAAAACTGTTTTTT

v_gene: TRBV6-6
j_gene: TRBJ2-7
abundance: .
d_gene: TRBD2
CDR3aa: CASSYETSGGYEQYF
CDR3nt: TGTGCCAGCAGTTACGAGACTAGCGGAGGCTACGAGCAGTACTTC

v_gene: TRBV28
j_gene: TRBJ2-7
abundance: .
d_gene: .
CDR3aa: CASSFQVSYEQYF
CDR3nt: TGTGCCAGCAGTTTTCAGGTCTCCTACGAGCAGTACTTC

v_gene: TRBV28
j_gene: TRBJ1-1
abundance: .
d_gene: TRBD1
CDR3aa: CASRRQGKTEAFF
CDR3nt: TGTGCCAGCCGGAGACAGGGGAAGACTGAAGCTTTCTTT

v_gene: TRBV15
j_gene: TRBJ1-1
abundance: .
d_gene: .
CDR3aa: CATSRGGGVKMMNTEAFF
CDR3nt: TGTGCCACCAGCAGAGGTGGGGGGGTTAAAATGATGAACACTGAAGCTTTCTTT

v_gene: TRBV29-1
j_gene: TRBJ2-3
abundance: .
d_gene: .
CDR3aa: CSVRPDTDTQYF
CDR3nt: TGCAGCGTCCGGCCAGACACAGATACGCAGTATTTT

v_gene: TRBV28
j_gene: TRBJ1-5
abundance: .
d_gene: TRBD1
CDR3aa: CASSFAGGVQPQHF
CDR3nt: TGTGCCAGCAGTTTTGCAGGGGGCGTGCAGCCCCAGCATTTT

v_gene: TRBV9
j_gene: TRBJ2-1
abundance: .
d_gene: .
CDR3aa: CASSVEGVVTVYNEQFF
CDR3nt: TGTGCCAGCAGCGTAGAGGGGGTAGTCACGGTCTACAATGAGCAGTTCTTC

v_gene: TRBV7-9
j_gene: TRBJ2-5
abundance: .
d_gene: .
CDR3aa: CASSRGTAQETQYF
CDR3nt: TGTGCCAGCAGCCGCGGGACAGCCCAAGAGACCCAGTACTTC

v_gene: TRBV5-5
j_gene: TRBJ2-7
abundance: .
d_gene: .
CDR3aa: CASSLFQASYEQYF
CDR3nt: TGTGCCAGCAGCTTGTTCCAGGCGTCCTACGAGCAGTACTTC

v_gene: TRBV7-9
j_gene: TRBJ2-5
abundance: .
d_gene: TRBD1
CDR3aa: CASSPRTGVETQYF
CDR3nt: TGTGCCAGCAGCCCACGGACAGGGGTGGAGACCCAGTACTTC

v_gene: TRBV6-5
j_gene: TRBJ2-1
abundance: .
d_gene: .
CDR3aa: CASSYVGNEQFF
CDR3nt: TGTGCCAGCAGTTACGTGGGGAATGAGCAGTTCTTC

v_gene: TRBV4-3
j_gene: TRBJ2-7
abundance: .
d_gene: TRBD2
CDR3aa: CASSRTSGDSYEQYF
CDR3nt: TGCGCCAGCAGCAGAACTAGCGGGGACTCCTACGAGCAGTACTTC

v_gene: TRBV5-1
j_gene: TRBJ2-5
abundance: .
d_gene: TRBD2
CDR3aa: CASSLGASGRLETQYF
CDR3nt: TGCGCCAGCAGCTTGGGGGCTAGCGGTCGTTTAGAGACCCAGTACTTC

v_gene: TRBV4-1
j_gene: TRBJ2-1
abundance: .
d_gene: .
CDR3aa: CASSQGRPGFGNEQFF
CDR3nt: TGCGCCAGCAGCCAAGGGAGGCCCGGTTTTGGCAATGAGCAGTTCTTC

v_gene: TRBV7-2
j_gene: TRBJ2-4
abundance: .
d_gene: .
CDR3aa: CASSRTGTLGDIQYF
CDR3nt: TGTGCCAGCAGCCGTACCGGGACCCTAGGAGACATTCAGTACTTC

v_gene: TRBV5-1
j_gene: TRBJ2-7
abundance: .
d_gene: TRBD1
CDR3aa: CASSLEGQGGHEQYF
CDR3nt: TGCGCCAGCAGCTTGGAGGGACAGGGGGGCCACGAGCAGTACTTC

v_gene: TRBV7-9
j_gene: TRBJ1-3
abundance: .
d_gene: .
CDR3aa: CASSSDRYSGNTIYF
CDR3nt: TGTGCCAGCAGCTCAGACCGCTACTCTGGAAACACCATATATTTT

v_gene: TRBV4-1
j_gene: TRBJ1-5
abundance: .
d_gene: .
CDR3aa: CASSPRPIGQPQHF
CDR3nt: TGCGCCAGCAGCCCCCGTCCTATTGGTCAGCCCCAGCATTTT

v_gene: TRBV18
j_gene: TRBJ2-7
abundance: .
d_gene: TRBD1
CDR3aa: CASSPTGYPYEQYF
CDR3nt: TGTGCCAGCTCACCGACAGGGTACCCCTACGAGCAGTACTTC

v_gene: TRBV4-1
j_gene: TRBJ2-2
abundance: .
d_gene: TRBD1
CDR3aa: CASSRLQGTGTGELFF
CDR3nt: TGCGCCAGCAGCCGACTACAGGGGACGGGGACCGGGGAGCTGTTTTTT

v_gene: TRBV19
j_gene: TRBJ2-7
abundance: .
d_gene: TRBD2
CDR3aa: CASSDAGGREPYEQYF
CDR3nt: TGTGCCAGTAGTGACGCGGGTGGGCGGGAGCCCTACGAGCAGTACTTC

v_gene: TRBV5-4
j_gene: TRBJ1-2
abundance: .
d_gene: .
CDR3aa: CASSLGYNYGYTF
CDR3nt: TGTGCCAGCAGCTTAGGATATAACTATGGCTACACCTTC

v_gene: TRBV7-9
j_gene: TRBJ1-1
abundance: .
d_gene: .
CDR3aa: CASSLNLVGTEAFF
CDR3nt: TGTGCCAGCAGCTTAAACTTAGTCGGGACTGAAGCTTTCTTT